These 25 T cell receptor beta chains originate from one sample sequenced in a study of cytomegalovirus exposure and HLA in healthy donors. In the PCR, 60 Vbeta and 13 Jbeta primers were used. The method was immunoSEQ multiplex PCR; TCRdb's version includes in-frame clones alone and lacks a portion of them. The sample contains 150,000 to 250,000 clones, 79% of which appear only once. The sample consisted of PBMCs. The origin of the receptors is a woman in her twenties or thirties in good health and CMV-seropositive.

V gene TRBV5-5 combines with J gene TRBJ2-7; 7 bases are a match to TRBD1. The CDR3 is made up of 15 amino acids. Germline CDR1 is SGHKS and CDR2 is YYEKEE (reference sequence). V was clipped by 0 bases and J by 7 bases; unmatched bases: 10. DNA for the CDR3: TGTGCCAGCAGCTTGGACTCCAACAGGGGTTGGGAGCAGTACTTC. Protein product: CASSLDSNRGWEQYF.

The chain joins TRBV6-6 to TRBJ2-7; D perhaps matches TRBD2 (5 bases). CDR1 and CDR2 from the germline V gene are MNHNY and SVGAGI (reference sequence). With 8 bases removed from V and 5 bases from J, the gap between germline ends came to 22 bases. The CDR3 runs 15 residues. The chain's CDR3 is CASLPRGQPLDEQYF. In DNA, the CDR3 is TGTGCCAGCCTACCCCGCGGGCAGCCCCTAGACGAGCAGTACTTC.

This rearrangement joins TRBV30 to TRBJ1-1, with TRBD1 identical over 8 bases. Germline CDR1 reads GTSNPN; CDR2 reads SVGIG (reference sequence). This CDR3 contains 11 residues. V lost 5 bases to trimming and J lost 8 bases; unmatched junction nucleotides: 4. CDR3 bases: TGTGCCTGGGGCCAGGGGGCCGAAGCTTTCTTT. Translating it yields CAWGQGAEAFF.

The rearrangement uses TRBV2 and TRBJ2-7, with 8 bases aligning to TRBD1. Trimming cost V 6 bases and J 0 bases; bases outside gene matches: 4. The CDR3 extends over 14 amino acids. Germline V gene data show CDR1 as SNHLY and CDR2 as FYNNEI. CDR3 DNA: TGTGCCAGCAGGGACAGGGTGGCCTCCTACGAGCAGTACTTC. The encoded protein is CASRDRVASYEQYF.

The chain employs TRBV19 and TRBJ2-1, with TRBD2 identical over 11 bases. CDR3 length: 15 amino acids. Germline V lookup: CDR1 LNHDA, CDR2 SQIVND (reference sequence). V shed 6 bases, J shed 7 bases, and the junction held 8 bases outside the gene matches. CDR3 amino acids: CASSNLGLADNEQFF. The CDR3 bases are TGTGCCAGTAGCAACTTGGGACTAGCGGATAATGAGCAGTTCTTC.

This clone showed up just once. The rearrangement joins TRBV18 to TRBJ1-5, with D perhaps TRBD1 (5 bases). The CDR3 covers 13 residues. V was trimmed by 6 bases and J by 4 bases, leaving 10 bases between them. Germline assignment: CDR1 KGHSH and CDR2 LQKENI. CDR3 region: CASSGGVNQPQHF. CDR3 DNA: TGTGCCAGCTCCGGGGGGGTAAATCAGCCCCAGCATTTT.

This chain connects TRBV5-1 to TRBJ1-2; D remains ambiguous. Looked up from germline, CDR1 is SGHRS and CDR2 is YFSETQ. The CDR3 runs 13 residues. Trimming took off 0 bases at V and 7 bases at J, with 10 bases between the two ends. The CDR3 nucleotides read TGCGCCAGCAGCTTGGCGGGGTTTAGTGGCTACACCTTC. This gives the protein CASSLAGFSGYTF.

CDR3 nucleotides: TGTGCCAGCAGCTTCGGACTGGCGTCCTACAATGAGCAGTTCTTC. Amino acid sequence: CASSFGLASYNEQFF. The chain uses TRBV7-8 and TRBJ2-1; tentatively, D is TRBD2 (5 bases). The germline gives CDR1 SGHVS, CDR2 FQNEAQ. CDR3 length: 15 amino acids. Trimming stripped 3 bases from V and 1 base from J, with 10 bases between.

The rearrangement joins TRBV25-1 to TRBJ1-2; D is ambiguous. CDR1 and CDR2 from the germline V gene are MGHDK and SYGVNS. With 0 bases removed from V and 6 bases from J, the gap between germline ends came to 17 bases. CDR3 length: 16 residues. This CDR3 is CASSEYSRNVRDGYTF. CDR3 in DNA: TGTGCCAGCAGTGAATATTCCAGGAACGTACGAGATGGCTACACCTTC.

The CDR3 region is CASSSPPGLNQETQYF. The CDR3 DNA sequence: TGTGCCAGCAGCTCACCCCCAGGGCTCAACCAAGAGACCCAGTACTTC. The chain joins TRBV7-2 to TRBJ2-5; TRBD1 might be the D (5 bases). The CDR3 spans 16 residues. Germline V gene lookup returns CDR1 SGHTA and CDR2 FQGNSA. The germline V and J ends were trimmed by 4 bases and 0 bases, with 15 bases remaining between them. The complete variable domain, with remaining parts taken from reference TRBV7-2 and TRBJ2-5, reads GAGVSQSPSNKVTEKGKDVELRCDPISGHTALYWYRQSLGQGLEFLIYFQGNSAPDKSGLPSDRFSAERTGGSVSTLTIQRTQQEDSAVYLCASSSPPGLNQETQYFGPGTRLLVL.

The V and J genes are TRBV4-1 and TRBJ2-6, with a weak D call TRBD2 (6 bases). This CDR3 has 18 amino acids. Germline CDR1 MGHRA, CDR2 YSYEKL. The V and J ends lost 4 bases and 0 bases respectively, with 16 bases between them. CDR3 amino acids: CASSRQEGIFSGANVLTF. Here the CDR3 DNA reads TGCGCCAGCAGCCGCCAGGAGGGTATCTTCTCTGGGGCCAACGTCCTGACTTTC.

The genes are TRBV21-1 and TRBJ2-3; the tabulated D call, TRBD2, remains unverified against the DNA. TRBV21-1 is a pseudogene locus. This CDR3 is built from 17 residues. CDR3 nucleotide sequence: TGTGCCAGCAGTCGCAACGGATGTCGTAGCAGCACAGATACGCAGTATTTT. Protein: CASSRNGCRSSTDTQYF.

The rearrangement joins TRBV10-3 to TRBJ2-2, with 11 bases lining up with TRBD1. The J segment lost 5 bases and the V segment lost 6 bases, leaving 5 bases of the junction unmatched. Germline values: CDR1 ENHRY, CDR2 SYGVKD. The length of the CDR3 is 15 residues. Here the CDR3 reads CAIRGQGAATGELFF. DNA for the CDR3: TGTGCCATCAGAGGACAGGGGGCGGCGACCGGGGAGCTGTTTTTT.

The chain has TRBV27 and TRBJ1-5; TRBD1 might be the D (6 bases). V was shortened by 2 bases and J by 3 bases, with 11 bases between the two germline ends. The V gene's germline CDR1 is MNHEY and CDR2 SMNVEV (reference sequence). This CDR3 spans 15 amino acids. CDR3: CASSLGGQPNQPQHF. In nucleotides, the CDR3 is TGTGCCAGCAGTTTAGGCGGACAGCCCAATCAGCCCCAGCATTTT.

CDR3 amino acids: CASSPLTGYNSPLHF. DNA of the CDR3: TGTGCCAGCTCACCGCTTACAGGGTATAATTCACCCCTCCACTTT. The chain combines TRBV18 with TRBJ1-6, with a weak D call TRBD1 (6 bases). The V gene lost 3 bases and the J gene lost 4 bases, with 10 bases spanning the gap. Germline V gene data show CDR1 as KGHSH and CDR2 as LQKENI. The CDR3 contains 15 residues.

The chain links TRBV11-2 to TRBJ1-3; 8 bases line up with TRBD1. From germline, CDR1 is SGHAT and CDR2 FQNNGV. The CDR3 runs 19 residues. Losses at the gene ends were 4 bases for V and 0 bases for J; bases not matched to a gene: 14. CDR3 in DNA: TGTGCCAGCAGCTATGGACAGGGAAGTTTCTTTGACTCTGGAAACACCATATATTTT. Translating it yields CASSYGQGSFFDSGNTIYF.

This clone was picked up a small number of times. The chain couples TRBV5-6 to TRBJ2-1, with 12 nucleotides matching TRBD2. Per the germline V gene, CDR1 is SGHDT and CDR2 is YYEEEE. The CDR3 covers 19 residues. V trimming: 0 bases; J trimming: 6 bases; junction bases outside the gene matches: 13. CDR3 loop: CASSLARTSGAFTFNEQFF. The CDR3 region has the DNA TGTGCCAGCAGCTTGGCAAGGACTAGCGGGGCCTTTACCTTCAATGAGCAGTTCTTC.

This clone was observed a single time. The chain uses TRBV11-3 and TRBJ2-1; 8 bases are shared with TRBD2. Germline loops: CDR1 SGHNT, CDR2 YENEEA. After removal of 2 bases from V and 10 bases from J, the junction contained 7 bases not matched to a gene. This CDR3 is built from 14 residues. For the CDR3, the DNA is TGTGCCAGCAGCTTAACCGGGAGGGCCCTGGAGCAGTTCTTC. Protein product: CASSLTGRALEQFF.

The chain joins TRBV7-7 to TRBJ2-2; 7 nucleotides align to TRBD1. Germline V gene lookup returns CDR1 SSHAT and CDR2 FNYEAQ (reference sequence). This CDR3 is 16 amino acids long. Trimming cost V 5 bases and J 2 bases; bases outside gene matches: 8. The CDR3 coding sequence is TGTGCCAGCAGCCCAGACGGACAGGTTAACACCGGGGAGCTGTTTTTT. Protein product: CASSPDGQVNTGELFF.

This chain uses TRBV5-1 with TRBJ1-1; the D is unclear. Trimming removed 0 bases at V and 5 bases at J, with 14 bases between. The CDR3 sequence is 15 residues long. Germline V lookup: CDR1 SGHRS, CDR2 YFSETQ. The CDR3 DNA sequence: TGCGCCAGCAGCTTGGCGGCGGGTTCGCTGACTGAAGCTTTCTTT. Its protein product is CASSLAAGSLTEAFF.

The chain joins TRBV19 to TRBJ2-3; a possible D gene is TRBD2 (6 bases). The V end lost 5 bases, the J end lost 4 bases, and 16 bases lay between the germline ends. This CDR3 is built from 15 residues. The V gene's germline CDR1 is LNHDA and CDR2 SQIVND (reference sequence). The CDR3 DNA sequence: TGTGCCAGTAGTCTCACTAGCTCTGGCGCAGATACGCAGTATTTT. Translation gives CASSLTSSGADTQYF.

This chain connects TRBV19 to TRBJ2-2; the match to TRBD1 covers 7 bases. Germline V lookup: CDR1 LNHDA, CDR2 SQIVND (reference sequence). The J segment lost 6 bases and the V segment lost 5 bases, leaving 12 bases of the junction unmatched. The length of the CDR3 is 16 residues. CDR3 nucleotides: TGTGCCAGTAGTTCCCGACAGGGCCCTAGGGCCGGGGAGCTGTTTTTT. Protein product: CASSSRQGPRAGELFF. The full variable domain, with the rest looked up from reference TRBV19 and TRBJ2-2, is DGGITQSPKYLFRKEGQNVTLSCEQNLNHDAMYWYRQDPGQGLRLIYYSQIVNDFQKGDIAEGYSVSREKKESFPLTVTSAQKNPTAFYLCASSSRQGPRAGELFFGEGSRLTVL.

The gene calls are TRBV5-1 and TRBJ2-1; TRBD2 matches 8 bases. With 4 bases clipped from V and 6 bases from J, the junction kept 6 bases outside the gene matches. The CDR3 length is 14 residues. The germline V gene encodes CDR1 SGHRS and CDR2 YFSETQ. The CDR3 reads CASSPTSEFNEQFF. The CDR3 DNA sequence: TGCGCCAGCAGCCCGACTAGCGAGTTCAATGAGCAGTTCTTC.

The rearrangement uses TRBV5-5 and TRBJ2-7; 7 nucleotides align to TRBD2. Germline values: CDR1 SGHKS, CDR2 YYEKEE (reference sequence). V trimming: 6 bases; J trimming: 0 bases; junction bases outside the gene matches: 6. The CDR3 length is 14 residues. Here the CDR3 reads CASNSGDYSYEQYF. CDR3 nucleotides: TGTGCCAGCAACTCGGGGGACTACTCCTACGAGCAGTACTTC. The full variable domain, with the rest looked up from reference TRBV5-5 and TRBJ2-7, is DAGVTQSPTHLIKTRGQQVTLRCSPISGHKSVSWYQQVLGQGPQFIFQYYEKEERGRGNFPDRFSARQFPNYSSELNVNALLLGDSALYLCASNSGDYSYEQYFGPGTRLTVT.

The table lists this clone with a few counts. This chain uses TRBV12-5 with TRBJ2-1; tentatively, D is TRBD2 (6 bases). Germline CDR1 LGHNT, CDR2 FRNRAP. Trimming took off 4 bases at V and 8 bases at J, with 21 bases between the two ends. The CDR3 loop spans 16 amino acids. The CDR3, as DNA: TGTGCTAGTGGTTGGGTACTCCGGGACTTTTTCGATGAGCAGTTCTTC. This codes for CASGWVLRDFFDEQFF. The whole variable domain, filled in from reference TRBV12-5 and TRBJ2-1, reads DARVTQTPRHKVTEMGQEVTMRCQPILGHNTVFWYRQTMMQGLELLAYFRNRAPLDDSGMPKDRFSAEMPDATLATLKIQPSEPRDSAVYFCASGWVLRDFFDEQFFGPGTRLTVL.